This TCR beta chain was captured in a study of cytomegalovirus exposure and HLA in healthy donors (dated by TCRdb to about 2017). General notes on the study: In an earlier analysis of fewer than 750 of the donors, 250 to 300 Gb of sequence data and 90 million to 120 million unique TCR beta sequences from about 179 million T cells were reported. A later genetic analysis used genome-wide SNP genotypes for about 60% of the roughly 700 donors, treating that subset as a discovery cohort. In an earlier analysis of several hundred of the donors, high-throughput TCR beta sequencing was used to judge whether each TCR beta V gene segment behaved as functional or pseudogenic. A handful of DR-DQ haplotypes were handled as single units for association and clustering because linkage in the cohort was strong. Among about 400 genotyped donors of the cohort, an average of approximately 220,000 unique TCR beta nucleotide sequences was sequenced per donor, of which about 18% were non-productive. In a later analysis, previously published TCR beta repertoires from 670 or so donors were re-analyzed and high-resolution HLA genotyping was added so that TCR occurrence patterns could be studied. Every discovery cohort repertoire had been produced on one sequencing platform. The study aimed to test whether signatures of past pathogen exposure could be identified by cataloging public T cell receptors. Both class I and class II loci were covered by HLA typing, at four-digit resolution. Using immunosequencing, the study profiled T cell repertoires from approximately 700 subjects and related those repertoires to cytomegalovirus serostatus. The study combined high-throughput TCR immunosequencing, statistical association of individual TCRs with disease status, and machine learning to predict cytomegalovirus infection status. The number of typed donors differed by locus: 629-630 for A, B, C, DRB1 and DQB1; 500 to 550 for DQA1; some 590 for DPA1; and about 450 for DPB1. Donor age, sex, ethnicity and CMV serostatus were compiled alongside the repertoire data. Among the approximately 420 genotyped donors, about 83% belonged to the genetic ancestry cluster associated with self-reported Caucasian donors. A separate validation cohort of approximately 130 different subjects was used in addition to the approximately 700-subject first cohort. Rather than using new phenotypic data, the later analysis identified candidate immune exposures from TCR beta sequences and from how often those sequences occurred across donors. Approximately 310 gigabases of sequencing data and approximately 80 million unique TCR sequences were included in an early release covering around 650 HLA-typed donors.

The library relied on the immunoSEQ multiplex PCR assay. For the multiplex PCR, a mixture combining 60 forward primers for TCR Vbeta segments and 13 reverse primers for TCR Jbeta segments was used. A multiplex PCR assay on genomic DNA amplified the CDR3 region of rearranged TCR beta genes. The amplified TCR beta libraries were sequenced on the Illumina HiSeq System as 87-base-pair reads. The study's processing was this. Across the 500 to 700 repertoires, a later analysis counted 78 million or so unique TCR beta chains, roughly 11 million of which were shared by at least two donors. Raw reads were error-corrected and collapsed into unique sequences with a nearest-neighbor algorithm that merged closely related sequences to remove PCR and sequencing errors. Alignment of CDR3 sequences to IMGT reference sequences was used to assign V, D and J gene segments. For a sequence to be retained, at least a six-nucleotide match to both a V gene segment and a J gene segment was required. A rearrangement was called productive if the CDR3 had no stop codons and remained in frame with V and J, and every other rearrangement was called non-productive. Following IMGT convention, CDR3 was defined as the stretch from the second conserved V-encoded cysteine up to the conserved J-encoded phenylalanine. The earlier analysis of approximately 590 of the donors excluded any sequence lacking an unambiguous match to a single V gene segment. An earlier analysis of just under 600 of the donors called V segments functional above 56.7% productive rearrangements and segregating when the between-donor standard deviation exceeded 5%. A statistical classification framework was developed to diagnose cytomegalovirus status using the catalog of TCR beta chain sequences. A later analysis assigned V and J genes by comparing TCR nucleotide sequences with IMGT/GENE-DB human TR gene sequences. Using the TCRdist pipeline, a later analysis assigned CDR3 sequences along with most-parsimonious VDJ recombination scenarios. A later analysis defined each TCR beta chain by its CDR3 amino acid sequence plus V-gene family, and excluded reads lacking a unique V-gene family. As a way to deal with suspected cross-contamination and a sequencing artifact, a later analysis dropped hundreds of nucleotide sequences that were highly shared and had low generation probability. For each public chain, a later analysis derived a clonal expansion index from normalized ranks of inferred template counts within each repertoire. A later analysis computed generation probabilities with a VDJ recombination model fitted to out-of-frame rearrangements, and checked the results against IGoR. In a later analysis, TCR-TCR, TCR-HLA and TCR-CMV co-occurrence was scored with hypergeometric tests, and a repertoire-size bias correction was applied to TCR pairs. To estimate false discovery rates, a later analysis permuted the HLA or CMV assignments 20 times. A later analysis grouped co-occurring TCRs with DBSCAN, adding TCRdist sequence similarity when clustering within HLA-allele-positive subsets. Repertoires with fewer than 30,000 or more than 120,000 public chains, plus five repertoires with anomalous nucleotide sharing, were excluded from co-occurrence clustering. What TCRdb holds here is the immuneACCESS table cut down to in-frame rearrangements. Part of the clones is not present; checked against another copy, under half of the missing clones reflect an unresolved V gene, and the others are unexplained. V and J calls and clone size follow that table, whereas D and trimming were derived from the DNA. The table for this sample lists 150,000 or so clones. Of the sample, 1% to 1.5% falls within the top ten clones.

What the study reported, not specific to this receptor: A further reported finding was that TCR beta sequences accurately predicted the HLA-A and HLA-B alleles for most subjects in the first cohort. Three of the identified cytomegalovirus-associated TCR beta chains were confirmed in vitro to be specific for cytomegalovirus antigens. Immune exposure information for the cohort was limited to CMV serostatus. A later analysis associated about 17,000 TCR beta sequences with specific HLA alleles at a false discovery rate of 0.05. It was suggested by the authors that the approach could potentially be generalized to other disease states and immunological phenotypes. Broadly in line with IMGT annotations, most TCR beta V segments showed up in productive rearrangements about 90% or about 30% of the time in an earlier analysis of several hundred of the donors. Because HLA typing was missing for some donors at each locus, association tests included only the typed subset. Cytomegalovirus status was reported to be diagnosed by the classifier with high specificity and sensitivity in both the original and validation cohorts. Across donors, most TCR sequences were observed very rarely, whereas some public TCRs were present in many individuals. In a later analysis, TCR association rates were found to vary across HLA loci, with the most associated TCRs seen for DRB1 alleles and the fewest for HLA-C alleles. Compared with the roughly 670-donor mean, donors in an Asian-associated ancestry cluster had fewer N-insertions in productive TCRs, according to a later genetic analysis. A total of roughly 160 TCR beta chains were listed by the study as associated with cytomegalovirus. Linkage disequilibrium might explain the correlated functional status among segregating V segments, but an unknown experimental factor could not be ruled out. When HLA alleles, especially DR and DQ, strongly co-occurred, attributing TCR associations to individual alleles was difficult. Because counts were too low, seventeen rarely observed V segments, including chromosome 9 orphons, were left out of the earlier analysis of about 620 of the donors. In a later analysis, HLA-associated TCR beta chains were found to be more clonally expanded and to have lower generation probabilities than equally common non-associated chains. In this cohort, only TCR beta chains were sequenced, and detectable features were limited by the absence of alpha or paired-chain data. Sequencing depth was assumed to be roughly uniform across donors in the presence/absence analyses, though that assumption may not hold. A group of highly shared sequence variants was considered likely to be a technical artifact of the sequencing pipeline. The 87-base-pair reads could not distinguish some IMGT-functional V segments, including TRBV6-2 and TRBV6-3, so those segments were excluded. Most CMV-associated TCR beta chains appeared to be HLA-restricted in a later analysis, and the HLA associations seemed to be driven largely by CMV exposure. In a later genetic analysis, a missense DCLRE1C variant was associated with V-gene and J-gene trimming of TCR beta chains, and the association was replicated in an independent cohort. Several of the top co-occurrence clusters appeared to be linked to parvovirus B19, influenza, CMV and Epstein-Barr virus, according to a later analysis.

Worth noting for this clone: The antigen it recognizes is unknown.

The CDR3 holds 12 amino acids from the cysteine to the phenylalanine. Kept here is only the CDR3 DNA, which spans 36 bases and is read in frame from base 1. The germline V gene encodes CDR1 ENHRY and CDR2 SYGVKD. The junction shows trimming of 11 bases on V and 0 bases on J, and the gene matches do not reach 4 bases of it. The cohort comprised 550 to 700 healthy bone marrow donors. Cohort members were all nominally healthy when sampled, although unrecorded immune exposures were likely present. The donor tested CMV seronegative, placing the donor among the 352 seronegative members of the cohort. A peripheral blood sample was provided by each donor, and peripheral blood mononuclear cells were used for TCR beta sequencing. Genomic DNA extraction from the blood cell samples was performed with the Qiagen DNeasy Blood Extraction Kit.

Recombination joined TRBV10-3 with TRBJ2-7, with 7 middle bases fitting TRBD1. The receptor comes from a woman aged 55-75 years in good health and CMV-seronegative. Sequencing was done on a sample of PBMCs. The CDR3 region has the sequence CAVQGSSYEQYF. The DNA reads TGTGCCGTACAGGGGAGCTCCTACGAGCAGTACTTC.